This T cell receptor (beta chain) comes out of a study of T cells expressing NK-cell markers. The wider study: In sorted CD3+CD56+NKG2C+, CD3+CD56+NKG2C- and CD3+CD56-NKG2C+ T cells, TCR beta repertoires were obtained. Of eight sequenced donors, seven were HCMV-seropositive and one HCMV-seronegative.

Researchers built TCR beta cDNA using 5'RACE template switching with UMIs. After re-calling the 5' RACE reads, TCRdb lists one entry per CDR3 protein, DNA absent. Its table lists 90,000 to 130,000 distinct CDR3 sequences. The germline CDR1 and CDR2 sequences are SEHNR and FQNEAQ (reference sequence). The CDR3 sequence is 16 residues long. About this clonotype itself: Its antigen remains unidentified.

Regarding the study as a whole: Researchers report these clonotypes also headed the CD3+CD56-NKG2C+ fraction in four donors.

This receptor was taken from a woman between 18 and 70 years old in good health. V is TRBV7-9 and J is TRBJ2-2. Sequencing used blood T cells: a sorted CD56 or NKG2C T cell subset, CD4+ or CD8+ T cells, or bulk PBMC T cells (not recorded which). This CDR3 reads CASSLVERSNTGELFF.